A single sample is the source of the 10 T cell receptor beta chains below, sequenced in a study of human T cells and chemical hapten exposure. Unique molecular identifiers were attached to individual cDNA molecules within the library. From the reads, TCRdb called clonotypes with MiXCR, one entry per CDR3 protein. The profile shows 200 to 250 distinct CDR3 sequences, about 99% of them singletons. Treatment in this sample: therapeutic diphenylcyclopropenone sensitization with weekly scalp DPC. Source: whole blood, taken before DPC sensitization or 2, 6, or about 24 weeks after (not recorded which). These receptors originate from an adult with alopecia areata. Some clones in this sample may be carry-over from other donors' samples. This table probably holds off-target reads from a library built for another chain.

This clonotype came up once. The chain recombines TRBV7-9 with TRBJ1-2, with D hard to call. The CDR3 loop spans 13 amino acids. Germline lookup yields CDR1 SEHNR and CDR2 FQNEAQ (reference sequence). Trimming took off 0 bases at V and 2 bases at J, with 4 bases between the two ends. The CDR3 DNA follows: TGTGCCAGCAGCTTAGCAGGAAACTATGGCTACACCTTC. Encoded protein: CASSLAGNYGYTF.

V is TRBV6-5 and J is TRBJ1-1; TRBD1 matches at 7 bases. CDR3 size: 16 residues. J gave up 3 bases and V 0 bases, and 7 bases lay outside the gene matches. Germline loops: CDR1 MNHEY, CDR2 SVGAGI. The CDR3 protein is CASSYSGGGGYTEAFF. The CDR3 coding sequence is TGTGCCAGCAGTTACTCCGGGGGAGGGGGCTACACTGAAGCTTTCTTT.

The chain joins TRBV5-5 to TRBJ2-2, with 9 bases matching TRBD1. CDR1 and CDR2 from the germline V gene are SGHKS and YYEKEE (reference sequence). CDR3 length equals 16 residues. With 4 bases clipped from V and 1 base from J, the junction kept 5 bases outside the gene matches. The CDR3 sequence: CASSKRDRVNTGELFF. CDR3 coding DNA: TGTGCCAGCAGCAAGAGGGACAGGGTGAACACCGGGGAGCTGTTTTTT. The full variable domain, with the rest looked up from reference TRBV5-5 and TRBJ2-2, is DAGVTQSPTHLIKTRGQQVTLRCSPISGHKSVSWYQQVLGQGPQFIFQYYEKEERGRGNFPDRFSARQFPNYSSELNVNALLLGDSALYLCASSKRDRVNTGELFFGEGSRLTVL.

This clonotype has only one observation. This chain joins TRBV6-6 and TRBJ1-4; D remains ambiguous. The CDR3 sequence is 13 residues long. With 5 bases removed from V and 8 bases from J, the gap between germline ends came to 12 bases. Germline V CDR1 and CDR2: MNHNY, SVGAGI (reference sequence). DNA for the CDR3: TGTGCCAGCAGTCCCCTGAATGGGGAAAAACTGTTTTTT. It encodes CASSPLNGEKLFF.

The CDR3 here is CASSLAGSAGYEQYF. The CDR3 DNA follows: TGTGCCAGCAGCCTCGCCGGGTCAGCGGGATACGAGCAGTACTTC. The chain employs TRBV5-4 and TRBJ2-7; 7 bases fit TRBD2. Trimming took 4 bases from V and 4 from J; bases not matched to a gene: 11. CDR1 is SGHNT and CDR2 is YYREEE in the germline V gene (reference sequence). The length of the CDR3 is 15 residues. Supplemented by reference TRBV5-4 and TRBJ2-7, the full variable domain reads ETGVTQSPTHLIKTRGQQVTLRCSSQSGHNTVSWYQQALGQGPQFIFQYYREEENGRGNFPPRFSGLQFPNYSSELNVNALELDDSALYLCASSLAGSAGYEQYFGPGTRLTVT.

The V call is TRBV20-1, the J call TRBJ2-1; 7 positions agree with TRBD2. There are 15 residues in the CDR3. Germline V gives CDR1 DFQATT, CDR2 SNEGSKA (reference sequence). With V trimmed by 1 base and J by 4 bases, 7 bases remained unmatched. CDR3 DNA: TGCAGTGCTAGAGCTTTGCGGGAGCAATACAATGAGCAGTTCTTC. Translation: CSARALREQYNEQFF.

The chain combines TRBV2 with TRBJ1-1; weak D call: TRBD1 (5 bases). CDR3 length: 14 amino acids. The germline gives CDR1 SNHLY, CDR2 FYNNEI. V lost 9 bases and J lost 0, with 14 bases in between. CDR3 sequence reads: CASGTQGMNTEAFF. The CDR3 DNA follows: TGTGCCAGTGGGACCCAGGGAATGAACACTGAAGCTTTCTTT.

The chain has TRBV7-2 and TRBJ1-3; D is possibly TRBD1 (5 bases). Germline V lookup: CDR1 SGHTA, CDR2 FQGNSA. The V and J ends lost 6 bases and 0 bases respectively, with 18 bases between them. This CDR3 comprises 17 residues. CDR3 protein: CASRLGGRLNSGNTIYF. The CDR3 coding sequence is TGTGCCAGCAGGTTGGGGGGACGCCTCAACTCTGGAAACACCATATATTTT. The whole variable domain, remainder taken from reference TRBV7-2 and TRBJ1-3, is GAGVSQSPSNKVTEKGKDVELRCDPISGHTALYWYRQSLGQGLEFLIYFQGNSAPDKSGLPSDRFSAERTGGSVSTLTIQRTQQEDSAVYLCASRLGGRLNSGNTIYFGEGSWLTVV.

This sequence joins TRBV18 and TRBJ1-1; D not certain. The CDR3 totals 13 residues. Trimming removed 4 bases from V and 1 base from J, with 7 bases in between. CDR1 is KGHSH, CDR2 LQKENI, per germline. CDR3 coding DNA: TGTGCCAGCTCACAGGGTCAGAACACTGAAGCTTTCTTT. Its translation is CASSQGQNTEAFF.

This chain uses TRBV6-2 or TRBV6-3 with TRBJ1-5, with 8 nucleotides matching TRBD1. CDR1 and CDR2 (germline): MNHEY, SVGEGT. With 2 bases clipped from V and 7 bases from J, the junction kept 4 bases outside the gene matches. The CDR3 runs 14 residues. In nucleotides, the CDR3 is TGTGCCAGCAGTTACCAGGGGGCCGAGCAGCCCCAGCATTTT. Amino acid sequence: CASSYQGAEQPQHF.